One sample yielded the 32 T cell receptor beta chains listed below, sequenced in a study of T cell changes during pregnancy in multiple sclerosis (dated by TCRdb to the late 2010s). The library relied on the immunoSEQ multiplex PCR assay. TCRdb carries this immuneACCESS record with in-frame sequences only. Its versions omit some clonotypes, under half of them owing to an unresolved V gene in the studies checked, with the rest unexplained. The sample table records about 40,000 clones; about 88% of these occur just once. The ten largest clones represent roughly 0.5% of the sample. The sequenced sample was CD4+ T cells from peripheral blood mononuclear cells, obtained in the first trimester of pregnancy. The receptor set was obtained from a female donor with multiple sclerosis, enrolled in a pregnancy study.

The rearrangement uses TRBV20-1 and TRBJ1-1; perhaps TRBD1 as D (6 bases). CDR1 is DFQATT and CDR2 is SNEGSKA in the germline V gene (reference sequence). The V end lost 3 bases, the J end lost 7 bases, and 9 bases lay between the germline ends. The CDR3 loop spans 11 amino acids. CDR3 nucleotides: TGCAGTGCTAGGGGACAACTTGAAGCTTTCTTT. This gives the protein CSARGQLEAFF.

The chain recombines TRBV6-5 with TRBJ2-7, with TRBD1 matching 9 bases. Germline V gene lookup returns CDR1 MNHEY and CDR2 SVGAGI. Trimming cost V 6 bases and J 3 bases; bases outside gene matches: 9. This CDR3 is 15 amino acids long. The CDR3 loop is CASSPSTGGRYEQYF. CDR3 sequence (DNA): TGTGCCAGCAGCCCATCGACAGGGGGACGCTACGAGCAGTACTTC.

J is TRBJ2-1 and V is TRBV14, with D perhaps TRBD2 (6 bases). Between the trimmed V and J ends, which lost 5 bases and 5 bases, there was a span of 19 bases. Germline V gene sequence: CDR1 SGHDN, CDR2 FVKESK. The CDR3 is 16 amino acids. CDR3 region: CASSSRLGAGHNEQFF. CDR3 bases: TGTGCCAGCAGCTCACGACTTGGGGCGGGGCACAATGAGCAGTTCTTC.

V usage is TRBV6-5 and J usage is TRBJ2-1; TRBD2 matches 8 bases. The germline V gene has CDR1 MNHEY and CDR2 SVGAGI. The CDR3 contains 14 residues. The junction had 7 bases not matched to a gene; V was cut back by 8 bases and J by 4 bases. The CDR3 is CASQETGGYNEQFF. In nucleotides, the CDR3 is TGTGCCAGCCAGGAGACGGGGGGGTACAATGAGCAGTTCTTC.

The rearrangement uses TRBV27 and TRBJ2-5; TRBD2 matches at 8 bases. The CDR3 length is 17 residues. V lost 3 bases to trimming and J lost 4 bases; unmatched junction nucleotides: 13. From germline, CDR1 is MNHEY and CDR2 SMNVEV (reference sequence). CDR3 region: CASSFPLAAGGRETQYF. As DNA, the CDR3 is TGTGCCAGCAGTTTCCCCTTAGCGGCGGGGGGAAGAGAGACCCAGTACTTC.

The rearrangement links TRBV4-2 to TRBJ1-4, with D possibly being TRBD1 (5 bases). The CDR3 totals 17 residues. Germline V gives CDR1 LGHNA, CDR2 YNFKEQ. V lost 2 bases to trimming and J lost 1 base, with 14 bases between them. For the CDR3, the DNA is TGTGCCAGCAGCCAACAATTGATGGGGCGAACTAATGAAAAACTGTTTTTT. Translation gives CASSQQLMGRTNEKLFF.

This chain joins TRBV10-2 and TRBJ1-5, with 7 bases that match TRBD1. Germline V gene data show CDR1 as WSHSY and CDR2 as SAAADI. V shed 4 bases, J shed 2 bases, and the junction held 20 bases outside the gene matches. The CDR3 has 20 amino acids. The CDR3 sequence is CASSVKSYGTARFGNQPQHF. CDR3 coding DNA: TGCGCCAGCAGTGTTAAAAGTTATGGGACAGCCCGATTTGGCAATCAGCCCCAGCATTTT.

The chain employs TRBV5-1 and TRBJ1-3; 12 bases fit TRBD1. CDR3 length: 17 residues. V dropped 4 bases and J dropped 4; count of bases not matched to a gene: 9. The germline V gene encodes CDR1 SGHRS and CDR2 YFSETQ. The CDR3 reads CASSMLSGQGAGNTIYF. CDR3 sequence (DNA): TGCGCCAGCAGCATGTTATCGGGACAGGGGGCAGGAAACACCATATATTTT.

The chain is built from TRBV30 and TRBJ2-5, with TRBD2 as a possible D gene (6 bases). The V and J ends lost 5 bases and 4 bases respectively, with 17 bases between them. Germline loops: CDR1 GTSNPN, CDR2 SVGIG (reference sequence). The CDR3 covers 14 residues. The DNA for the CDR3 is TGTGCCTGGTCTGGGACTCCCCCGGGAGAGACCCAGTACTTC. It yields the protein CAWSGTPPGETQYF.

The J gene is TRBJ2-7, the V gene TRBV5-1, with 10 nucleotides matching TRBD2. V shed 3 bases and J 4 bases; nucleotides not matched to a gene: 10. This CDR3 is 16 amino acids long. Per germline, CDR1 SGHRS and CDR2 YFSETQ. The CDR3: CASSSSKTSGSYEQYF. In DNA form, the CDR3 reads TGCGCCAGCAGCTCTTCAAAGACTAGCGGGTCTTACGAGCAGTACTTC.

The chain has TRBV7-2 and TRBJ2-7, with D maybe TRBD1 (6 bases). This CDR3 region has 16 residues. Trimming pared 5 bases from V and 4 bases from J, leaving 21 bases between. The germline gives CDR1 SGHTA, CDR2 FQGNSA. The CDR3 protein is CASSLRYREPTYEQYF. The CDR3 nucleotides are TGTGCCAGCAGCCTACGATACAGGGAGCCCACTTACGAGCAGTACTTC. Full variable domain (outside the CDR3, taken from reference TRBV7-2 and TRBJ2-7): GAGVSQSPSNKVTEKGKDVELRCDPISGHTALYWYRQSLGQGLEFLIYFQGNSAPDKSGLPSDRFSAERTGGSVSTLTIQRTQQEDSAVYLCASSLRYREPTYEQYFGPGTRLTVT.

V usage is TRBV13 and J usage is TRBJ1-1; 11 bases fit TRBD1. Germline values: CDR1 PRHDT, CDR2 FYEKMQ (reference sequence). Trimming removed 8 bases from V and 0 bases from J; junction bases left unmatched: 11. The CDR3 spans 17 residues. CDR3 protein: CASVDQGQGAMNTEAFF. The CDR3 DNA follows: TGTGCCAGCGTTGATCAAGGACAGGGGGCGATGAACACTGAAGCTTTCTTT.

This clone was seen just once. V usage is TRBV5-1 and J usage is TRBJ1-2, with 7 positions matching TRBD1. Germline trimming cut 4 bases from V and 8 bases from J; bases unmatched to any gene: 8. Germline lookup yields CDR1 SGHRS and CDR2 YFSETQ. The CDR3 length is 13 residues. The CDR3 loop reads CASSHPTGSGYTF. The DNA of the CDR3 is TGCGCCAGCAGCCATCCGACAGGGAGCGGCTACACCTTC.

The chain is built from TRBV7-2 and TRBJ1-5; 12 bases agree with TRBD1. The CDR3 has 17 amino acids. Germline lookup yields CDR1 SGHTA and CDR2 FQGNSA. With 1 base clipped from V and 6 bases from J, the junction kept 7 bases outside the gene matches. The CDR3 spells CASSLVGQGAEGQPQHF. CDR3 bases: TGTGCCAGCAGCTTAGTGGGACAGGGGGCCGAGGGTCAGCCCCAGCATTTT.

This rearrangement joins TRBV13 to TRBJ2-3; 11 nucleotides match TRBD2. The CDR3 is 20 residues long. From germline, CDR1 is PRHDT and CDR2 FYEKMQ (reference sequence). J lost 2 bases, V lost 2 bases, and 15 bases had no gene match. The CDR3 DNA reads as TGTGCCAGCAGCTTATCGTTCTTTAGCGGGAGGGAGGACTTCACAGATACGCAGTATTTT. Residues: CASSLSFFSGREDFTDTQYF.

The V and J genes are TRBV29-1 and TRBJ1-2; D is unresolved. The CDR3 has 13 amino acids. Germline-derived CDR1 and CDR2 are SQVTM and ANQGSEA. V lost 3 bases and J lost 5, with 13 bases in between. CDR3 amino acids: CSVEGELGYGYTF. The DNA of the CDR3 is TGCAGCGTTGAGGGAGAACTAGGGTATGGCTACACCTTC.

The chain links TRBV5-1 to TRBJ2-2; TRBD1 aligns across 7 bases. V trimming: 5 bases; J trimming: 3 bases; junction bases outside the gene matches: 7. CDR1 SGHRS and CDR2 YFSETQ come from the germline V gene. The CDR3 totals 15 residues. The CDR3 DNA reads as TGCGCCAGCAGGGGGCGACAGGGACACACCGGGGAGCTGTTTTTT. Its translation: CASRGRQGHTGELFF.

CDR3 DNA sequence: TGTGCCAGCAGTCTGACGTTCGGAGGTGAAAAACTGTTTTTT. Residues: CASSLTFGGEKLFF. V and J are TRBV2 and TRBJ1-4; D is uncertain. The CDR3 runs 14 residues. Between the trimmed V and J ends, which lost 5 bases and 7 bases, there was a span of 14 bases. Per the germline V gene, CDR1 is SNHLY and CDR2 is FYNNEI.

The rearrangement joins TRBV5-1 to TRBJ1-1; 7 bases match TRBD1. The CDR3 sequence is 17 residues long. V lost 6 bases and J lost 1; bases outside the gene matches: 15. From germline, CDR1 is SGHRS and CDR2 YFSETQ. DNA of the CDR3: TGCGCCAGCAATCCGCGGACAGGTACCACGGAGAACACTGAAGCTTTCTTT. Protein: CASNPRTGTTENTEAFF.

This chain uses TRBV30 with TRBJ1-2, with D possibly matching TRBD1 (6 bases). This CDR3 is 12 amino acids long. Trimming shortened V by 5 bases and J by 7 bases, and 14 bases separated the two germline ends. The germline gives CDR1 GTSNPN, CDR2 SVGIG (reference sequence). The CDR3 coding sequence is TGTGCCTGGGGGCCTGGGGGCCCTGGCTACACCTTC. It is translated as CAWGPGGPGYTF.

The chain has TRBV6-5 and TRBJ1-1, with 7 bases fitting TRBD1. Germline V gene data show CDR1 as MNHEY and CDR2 as SVGAGI. This CDR3 comprises 15 residues. The V gene end was trimmed by 6 bases and the J gene end by 1 base; junction bases not matched to a gene: 8. The CDR3 spells CASSRAEGANTEAFF. CDR3 DNA sequence: TGTGCCAGCAGCCGAGCCGAGGGGGCGAACACTGAAGCTTTCTTT.

The chain couples TRBV11-3 to TRBJ2-2; 12 positions agree with TRBD2. Germline V gives CDR1 SGHNT, CDR2 YENEEA. The CDR3 contains 17 residues. V was pared by 2 bases and J by 6 bases, with 7 bases of the junction left unmatched. Written as DNA, the CDR3 is TGTGCCAGCAGCTTAACGTTGACTAGCGGGAGCGCCGGGGAGCTGTTTTTT. As protein: CASSLTLTSGSAGELFF.

The rearrangement joins TRBV19 to TRBJ1-2; 11 positions match TRBD1. V lost 9 bases to trimming and J lost 3 bases; unmatched junction nucleotides: 12. CDR1 is LNHDA, CDR2 SQIVND, per germline (reference sequence). This CDR3 region has 16 residues. CDR3 region: CASVRGDRGNYYGYTF. CDR3 DNA: TGTGCCAGCGTGCGCGGGGACAGGGGGAACTACTATGGCTACACCTTC. The variable domain in full, with the rest retrieved from reference TRBV19 and TRBJ1-2, is DGGITQSPKYLFRKEGQNVTLSCEQNLNHDAMYWYRQDPGQGLRLIYYSQIVNDFQKGDIAEGYSVSREKKESFPLTVTSAQKNPTAFYLCASVRGDRGNYYGYTFGSGTRLTVV.

The CDR3 here is CASSPAGARIYEQYF. In nucleotides, the CDR3 is TGTGCCAGCAGCCCAGCGGGGGCCCGGATCTACGAGCAGTACTTC. The chain is built from TRBV7-2 and TRBJ2-7, with TRBD2 identical over 8 bases. Germline V gene sequence: CDR1 SGHTA, CDR2 FQGNSA. With 5 bases clipped from V and 3 bases from J, the junction kept 9 bases outside the gene matches. The CDR3 has 15 amino acids.

The chain couples TRBV25-1 to TRBJ1-1; D is ambiguous. The CDR3 totals 14 residues. Trimming removed 4 bases at V and 4 bases at J, with 13 bases between. Germline CDR1 is MGHDK and CDR2 is SYGVNS. The CDR3 region has the DNA TGTGCCAGCAGTGGTACTTTCCCGGGCACTGAAGCTTTCTTT. It yields the protein CASSGTFPGTEAFF.

This sequence joins TRBV2 and TRBJ1-1, with no clear D. V lost 7 bases and J lost 1, with 16 bases in between. The CDR3 spans 15 residues. Germline V lookup: CDR1 SNHLY, CDR2 FYNNEI. The CDR3 bases are TGTGCCAGCACATGGGCCTCCGGAGGGAACACTGAAGCTTTCTTT. This gives the protein CASTWASGGNTEAFF.

The chain recombines TRBV19 with TRBJ1-5; TRBD1 agrees at 7 bases. Germline V gene lookup returns CDR1 LNHDA and CDR2 SQIVND (reference sequence). After removal of 8 bases from V and 5 bases from J, the junction contained 9 bases not matched to a gene. CDR3 length: 14 amino acids. CDR3 bases: TGTGCCAGTTGTGACAGGGAAAAGTATCAGCCCCAGCATTTT. As protein: CASCDREKYQPQHF.

The chain combines TRBV9 with TRBJ1-2; no definite D call. Per the germline V gene, CDR1 is SGDLS and CDR2 is YYNGEE. The CDR3 loop spans 13 amino acids. V was pared by 4 bases and J by 11 bases, with 18 bases between. For the CDR3, the DNA is TGTGCCAGCAGCTTCTCCTCCGACACACCTTACACCTTC. Translation: CASSFSSDTPYTF.

This clone is a singleton in its sample. The J gene is TRBJ2-2, the V gene TRBV4-1; D might be TRBD2 (5 bases). The germline V gene has CDR1 MGHRA and CDR2 YSYEKL. The CDR3 has 16 amino acids. V was shortened by 0 bases and J by 7 bases, with 15 bases between the two germline ends. CDR3 sequence: CASSQDVRGYGGELFF. The CDR3, as DNA: TGCGCCAGCAGCCAAGATGTTCGCGGGTATGGCGGGGAGCTGTTTTTT.

This clone has just one count. V is TRBV4-3 and J is TRBJ2-7, with a possible D match to TRBD1 (6 bases). Looked up from germline, CDR1 is LGHNA and CDR2 is YSLEER. This CDR3 is 17 amino acids long. The ends were cut back, 0 bases at V and 6 bases at J, with 21 bases in the middle. The CDR3 protein is CASSQERGWRRGGEQYF. In nucleotides, the CDR3 is TGCGCCAGCAGCCAAGAAAGGGGATGGAGACGAGGGGGCGAGCAGTACTTC.

The chain employs TRBV7-9 and TRBJ2-3; D might be TRBD2 (6 bases). V was clipped by 6 bases and J by 2 bases, with 12 bases between them. The CDR3 consists of 14 residues. Germline lookup yields CDR1 SEHNR and CDR2 FQNEAQ (reference sequence). CDR3 nucleotide sequence: TGTGCCAGCAGGTGGGGGGTGAACACAGATACGCAGTATTTT. This codes for CASRWGVNTDTQYF.

In its sample, this clone was seen once. The chain links TRBV9 to TRBJ2-6, with D perhaps TRBD1 (5 bases). Germline-derived CDR1 and CDR2 are SGDLS and YYNGEE. The V end was cut by 0 bases, the J end by 1 base, with 14 bases between. The CDR3 is 18 amino acids. The chain's CDR3 is CASSVEEAGSSGANVLTF. The CDR3 nucleotides are TGTGCCAGCAGCGTAGAGGAAGCAGGGTCTTCTGGGGCCAACGTCCTGACTTTC. The variable domain in full, with the rest retrieved from reference TRBV9 and TRBJ2-6, is DSGVTQTPKHLITATGQRVTLRCSPRSGDLSVYWYQQSLDQGLQFLIQYYNGEERAKGNILERFSAQQFPDLHSELNLSSLELGDSALYFCASSVEEAGSSGANVLTFGAGSRLTVL.